This is a list of T cell receptor beta chains from one sample in a study of blood T cell repertoires in COVID-19. Data came from immunoSEQ multiplex PCR; TCRdb stores just in-frame clones and leaves some out. The sample consists of around 100,000 clones, approximately 86% of them appearing once. The sequencing input was PBMCs or T cells enriched from blood (not recorded which). The receptors shown here come from a woman in her forties or fifties who had recovered from COVID-19. Both conserved end residues are part of each CDR3. D genes are given only for firm matches. Not all rows give a size; the values are once, few, many and, for expanded clones, a class.

V gene	D gene	J gene	clone size	CDR3 protein	CDR3 DNA
TRBV5-5	TRBD1	TRBJ1-6	NA	CASSLTPGTGNSPLHF	TGTGCCAGCAGCTTGACCCCCGGGACAGGAAATTCACCCCTCCACTTT
TRBV14	TRBD1	TRBJ2-7	many	CASRSGQDSYEQYF	TGTGCCAGCAGATCGGGACAGGACTCCTACGAGCAGTACTTC
TRBV27	NA	TRBJ1-1	NA	CASISGDTTEAFF	TGTGCCAGCATTTCTGGGGACACCACTGAAGCTTTCTTT
TRBV7-9	NA	TRBJ1-2	NA	CASSLAGQYGYTF	TGTGCCAGCAGCTTAGCCGGACAGTATGGCTACACCTTC
TRBV11-2	NA	TRBJ1-2	NA	CASSLVTLGTGQGYTF	TGTGCCAGCAGCTTAGTCACGTTGGGTACAGGGCAGGGCTACACCTTC
TRBV5-1	TRBD1	TRBJ1-1	NA	CAGQGLEGADGVTEAFF	TGCGCCGGCCAGGGGTTGGAGGGGGCCGATGGAGTCACTGAAGCTTTCTTT
TRBV4-1	NA	TRBJ2-5	NA	CASSQDFSGRTQETQYF	TGCGCCAGCAGCCAAGATTTCTCAGGGCGTACCCAAGAGACCCAGTACTTC
TRBV18	TRBD1	TRBJ1-3	NA	CASSPVGQVQIIPRNTIYF	TGTGCCAGCTCACCCGTGGGACAGGTTCAAATAATCCCTCGTAACACCATATATTTT
TRBV28	NA	TRBJ1-2	NA	CASSLASGNGYTF	TGTGCCAGCAGTTTAGCCTCCGGGAATGGCTACACCTTC
TRBV28	NA	TRBJ1-6	NA	CASISGTGNSPLHF	TGTGCCAGCATCAGCGGGACTGGTAATTCACCCCTCCACTTT
TRBV3-1/TRBV3-2	TRBD2	TRBJ2-2	once	CASSQGGPLTGELFF	TGTGCCAGCAGCCAGGGAGGGCCTCTTACCGGGGAGCTGTTTTTT
TRBV5-1	NA	TRBJ1-1	NA	CASSEIDGFETEAFF	TGCGCCAGCAGCGAAATAGACGGGTTCGAAACTGAAGCTTTCTTT
TRBV3-1/TRBV3-2	NA	TRBJ2-5	NA	CASSQPLRETQYF	TGTGCCAGCAGCCAACCTCTCCGGGAGACCCAGTACTTC
TRBV29-1	TRBD1	TRBJ1-2	NA	CSVYTGGLYGYTF	TGCAGCGTATATACAGGGGGGCTCTATGGCTACACCTTC
TRBV23-1	TRBD1	TRBJ2-2	NA	CASSKQYRDRVSSTGELFF	TGCGCCAGCAGTAAACAATACCGGGACAGGGTTTCGAGCACCGGGGAGCTGTTTTTT
TRBV30	TRBD2	TRBJ2-7	NA	CAGGLGGAYEQYF	TGTGCCGGGGGACTTGGGGGGGCCTACGAGCAGTACTTC
TRBV15	TRBD1	TRBJ1-6	NA	CATRGQISSPLHF	TGTGCCACCAGGGGACAGATTTCATCACCCCTCCACTTT
TRBV28	NA	TRBJ2-7	NA	CASRGATIPIYEQYF	TGTGCCAGCAGAGGGGCGACGATTCCCATCTACGAGCAGTACTTC
TRBV6-1	NA	TRBJ1-5	NA	CASSEAQPQHF	TGTGCCAGCAGTGAGGCCCAGCCCCAGCATTTT
TRBV5-1	TRBD1	TRBJ2-1	NA	CASSRDRGRAEGSYNEQFF	TGCGCCAGCAGCAGGGACAGGGGAAGGGCGGAGGGCTCCTACAATGAGCAGTTCTTC
TRBV5-1	TRBD2	TRBJ2-7	NA	CASKPGLEARQYF	TGCGCCAGCAAGCCGGGACTAGAGGCCCGGCAGTACTTC
TRBV4-1	NA	TRBJ2-7	NA	CASSQVEGRGSYEQYF	TGCGCCAGCAGCCAAGTTGAGGGCAGGGGCTCCTACGAGCAGTACTTC
TRBV7-8	NA	TRBJ2-5	few	CASTPSRGMYQETQYF	TGTGCCAGCACCCCCTCCCGAGGGATGTACCAAGAGACCCAGTACTTC